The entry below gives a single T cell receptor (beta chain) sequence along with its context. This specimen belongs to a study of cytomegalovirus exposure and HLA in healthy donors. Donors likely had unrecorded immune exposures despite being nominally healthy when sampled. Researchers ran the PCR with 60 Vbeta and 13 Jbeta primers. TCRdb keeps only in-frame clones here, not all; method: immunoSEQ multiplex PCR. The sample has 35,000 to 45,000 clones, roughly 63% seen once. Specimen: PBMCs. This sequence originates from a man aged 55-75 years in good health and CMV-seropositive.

This CDR3 reads CASSLGGADTQYF. CDR3 coding DNA: TGTGCCAGCAGCTTAGGCGGGGCAGATACGCAGTATTTT. The chain combines TRBV7-8 with TRBJ2-3, with D possibly being TRBD2 (6 bases). This CDR3 has 13 residues. The V end was cut by 1 base, the J end by 4 bases, with 6 bases between. CDR1 is SGHVS and CDR2 is FQNEAQ in the germline V gene.